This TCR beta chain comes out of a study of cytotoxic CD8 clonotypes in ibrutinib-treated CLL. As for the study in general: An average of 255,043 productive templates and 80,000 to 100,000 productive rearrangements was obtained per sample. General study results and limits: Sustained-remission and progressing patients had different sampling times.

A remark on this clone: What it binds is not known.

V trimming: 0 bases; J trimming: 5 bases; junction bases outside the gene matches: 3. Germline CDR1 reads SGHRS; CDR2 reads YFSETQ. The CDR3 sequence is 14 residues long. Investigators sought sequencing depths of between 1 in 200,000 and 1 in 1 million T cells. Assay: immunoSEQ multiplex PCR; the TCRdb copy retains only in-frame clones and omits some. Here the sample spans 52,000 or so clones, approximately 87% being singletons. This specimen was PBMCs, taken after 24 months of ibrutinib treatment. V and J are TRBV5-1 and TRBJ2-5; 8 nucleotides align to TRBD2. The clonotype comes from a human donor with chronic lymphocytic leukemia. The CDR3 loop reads CASSLGSGMETQYF. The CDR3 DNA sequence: TGCGCCAGCAGCTTGGGTAGCGGGATGGAGACCCAGTACTTC.